This TCR beta chain was recovered during a study of CD8 T cells in Susac syndrome. Germline values: CDR1 SQVTM, CDR2 ANQGSEA. The CDR3 sequence is 12 residues long. Trimming cost V 7 bases and J 7 bases, with 16 bases left between them. It was with random hexamers that roughly 0.45 to 1 ug RNA was reverse transcribed. It was immunoSEQ multiplex PCR that amplified TCR beta CDR3 across 54 Vbeta and 13 Jbeta. MiXCR, applied by TCRdb to the immunoSEQ multiplex PCR reads, yields one record per CDR3 protein. The sample holds 150,000 to 200,000 distinct CDR3 sequences, approximately 94% seen once. A word on this clonotype: Its matching antigen is unknown.

Study-wide findings and caveats: A relatively small number of individuals underwent TCR sequencing and HLA analysis.

The receptor comes from a human donor with multiple sclerosis. The sample taken for sequencing was CD4+ T cells from PBMCs. The chain recombines TRBV29-1 with TRBJ1-1; D is uncertain. The DNA for the CDR3 is TGCAGCGCCGGACGGGTAGTTGGTGAAGCTTTCTTT. This translates into CSAGRVVGEAFF. Supplemented by reference TRBV29-1 and TRBJ1-1, the full variable domain reads SAVISQKPSRDICQRGTSLTIQCQVDSQVTMMFWYRQQPGQSLTLIATANQGSEATYESGFVIDKFPISRPNLTFSTLTVSNMSPEDSSIYLCSAGRVVGEAFFGQGTRLTVV.